These 2 T cell receptor beta chains share one sample of origin, sequenced in a study of T-cell memory formation after mild COVID-19. TCRdb redid the calling of the 5' RACE reads with MiXCR, one entry per CDR3 protein. The repertoire consists of about 240,000 distinct CDR3 sequences, with approximately 9% occurring once and the leading ten covering 22%. Sequencing was performed on PBMCs or a T cell subset sorted from them (not recorded which). The receptors shown here come from a man in his late teens or twenties who had mild COVID-19 (a few samples of this study predate the infection). Cell type and time point are not known.

This clonotype was detected only a few times. This chain joins TRBV7-2 and TRBJ2-3; D is perhaps TRBD2 (7 bases). Germline loops: CDR1 SGHTA, CDR2 FQGNSA. V was cut by 5 bases and J by 4 bases, with 22 bases left in between. The CDR3 covers 17 residues. CDR3 loop: CASSPRGGGLGSDTQYF. Written as DNA, the CDR3 is TGTGCCAGCAGCCCAAGAGGGGGGGGGTTGGGTTCAGATACGCAGTATTTT.

This chain joins TRBV28 and TRBJ2-3; TRBD1 matches at 8 bases. Germline trimming cut 3 bases from V and 0 bases from J; bases unmatched to any gene: 11. This CDR3 is 18 amino acids long. From germline, CDR1 is MDHEN and CDR2 SYDVKM. In DNA, the CDR3 is TGTGCCAGCAGTTTCCCGGACAGGGTATTTCCTAGCACAGATACGCAGTATTTT. It specifies CASSFPDRVFPSTDTQYF. The full variable domain, completed using reference TRBV28 and TRBJ2-3, is DVKVTQSSRYLVKRTGEKVFLECVQDMDHENMFWYRQDPGLGLRLIYFSYDVKMKEKGDIPEGYSVSREKKERFSLILESASTNQTSMYLCASSFPDRVFPSTDTQYFGPGTRLTVL.